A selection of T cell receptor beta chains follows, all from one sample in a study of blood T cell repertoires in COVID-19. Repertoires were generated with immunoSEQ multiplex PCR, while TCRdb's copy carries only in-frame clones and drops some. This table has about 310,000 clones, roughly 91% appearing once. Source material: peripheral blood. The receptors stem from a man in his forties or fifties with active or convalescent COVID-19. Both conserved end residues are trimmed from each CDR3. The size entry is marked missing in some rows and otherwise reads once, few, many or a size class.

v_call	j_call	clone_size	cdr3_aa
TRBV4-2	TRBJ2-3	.	ASSQKGLAGETDTQY
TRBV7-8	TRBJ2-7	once	ASSLAGRFITSGGPAYEQY
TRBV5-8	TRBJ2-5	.	ASSLDGGRRETQY
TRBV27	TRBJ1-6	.	ASKTENNSPLH
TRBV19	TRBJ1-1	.	ASSPPGSVRNTEAF
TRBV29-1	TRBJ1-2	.	SDQTRGNYGYT
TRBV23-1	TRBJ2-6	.	ARGPGQGASGANVLT
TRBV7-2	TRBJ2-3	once	ASSPTQSRDRVTTDTQY
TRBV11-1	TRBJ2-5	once	ASSLHDFGETQY
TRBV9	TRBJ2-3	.	ASSKRTSGNTDTQY
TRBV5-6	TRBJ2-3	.	ASSFGTGVDTQY